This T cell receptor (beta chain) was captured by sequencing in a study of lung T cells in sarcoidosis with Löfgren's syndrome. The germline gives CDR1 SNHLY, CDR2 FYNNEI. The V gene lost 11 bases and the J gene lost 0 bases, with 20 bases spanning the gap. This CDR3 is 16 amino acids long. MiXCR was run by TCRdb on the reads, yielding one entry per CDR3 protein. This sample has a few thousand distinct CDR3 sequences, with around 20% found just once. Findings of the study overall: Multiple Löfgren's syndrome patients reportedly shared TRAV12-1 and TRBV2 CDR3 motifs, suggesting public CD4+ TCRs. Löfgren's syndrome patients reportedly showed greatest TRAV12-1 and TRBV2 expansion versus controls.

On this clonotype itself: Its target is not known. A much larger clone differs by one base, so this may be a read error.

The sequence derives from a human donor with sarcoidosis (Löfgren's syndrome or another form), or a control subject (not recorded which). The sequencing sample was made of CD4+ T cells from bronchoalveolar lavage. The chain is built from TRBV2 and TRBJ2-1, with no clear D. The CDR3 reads CACAGLRKSSYNEQFF. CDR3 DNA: TGTGCCTGCGCTGGTTTACGGAAGAGCTCCTACAATGAGCAGTTCTTC.